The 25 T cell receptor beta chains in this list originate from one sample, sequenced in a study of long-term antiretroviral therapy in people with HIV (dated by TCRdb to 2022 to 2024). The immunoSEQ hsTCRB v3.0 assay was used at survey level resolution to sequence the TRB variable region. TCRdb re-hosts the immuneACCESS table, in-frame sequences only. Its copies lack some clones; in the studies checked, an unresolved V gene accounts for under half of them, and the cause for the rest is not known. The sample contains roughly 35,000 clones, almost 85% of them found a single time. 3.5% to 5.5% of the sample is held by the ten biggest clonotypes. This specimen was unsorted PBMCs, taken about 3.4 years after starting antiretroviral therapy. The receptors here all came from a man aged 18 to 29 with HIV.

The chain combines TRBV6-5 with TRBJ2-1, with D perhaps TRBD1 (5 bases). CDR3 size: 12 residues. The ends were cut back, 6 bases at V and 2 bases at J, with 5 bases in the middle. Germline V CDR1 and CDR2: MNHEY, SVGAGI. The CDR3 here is CASRGPYNEQFF. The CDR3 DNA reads TGTGCCAGCAGGGGGCCCTACAATGAGCAGTTCTTC.

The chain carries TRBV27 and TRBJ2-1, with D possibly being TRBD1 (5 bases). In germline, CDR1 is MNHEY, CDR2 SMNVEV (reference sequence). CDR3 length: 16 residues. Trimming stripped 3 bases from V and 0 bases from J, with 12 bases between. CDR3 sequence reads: CASSFTGTSSYNEQFF. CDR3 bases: TGTGCCAGCAGTTTCACAGGCACGAGCTCCTACAATGAGCAGTTCTTC.

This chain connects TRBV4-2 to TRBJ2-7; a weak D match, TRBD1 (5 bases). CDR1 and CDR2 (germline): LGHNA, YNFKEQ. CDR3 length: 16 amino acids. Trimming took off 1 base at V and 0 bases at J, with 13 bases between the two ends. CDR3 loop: CASSQGSGQGSYEQYF. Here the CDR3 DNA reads TGTGCCAGCAGCCAAGGATCCGGGCAGGGCTCCTACGAGCAGTACTTC.

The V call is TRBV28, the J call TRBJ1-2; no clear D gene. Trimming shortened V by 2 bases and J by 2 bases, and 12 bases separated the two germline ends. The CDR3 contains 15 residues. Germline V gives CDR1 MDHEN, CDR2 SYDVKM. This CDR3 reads CASSLARWLNYGYTF. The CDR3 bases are TGTGCCAGCAGTTTAGCCAGGTGGTTAAACTATGGCTACACCTTC.

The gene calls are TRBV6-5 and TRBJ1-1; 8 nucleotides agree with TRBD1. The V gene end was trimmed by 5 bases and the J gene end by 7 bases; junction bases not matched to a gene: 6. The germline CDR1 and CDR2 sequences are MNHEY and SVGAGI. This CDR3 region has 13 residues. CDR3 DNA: TGTGCCAGCAGTCCGACAGGGGACGGTGAAGCTTTCTTT. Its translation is CASSPTGDGEAFF.

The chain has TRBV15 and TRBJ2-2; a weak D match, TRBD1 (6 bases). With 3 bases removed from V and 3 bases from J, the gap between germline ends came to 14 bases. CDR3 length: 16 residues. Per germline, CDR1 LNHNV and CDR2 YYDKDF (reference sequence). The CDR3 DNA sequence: TGTGCCACCAGCAGGAGGGCCAGGGGAGACACCGGGGAGCTGTTTTTT. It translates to CATSRRARGDTGELFF. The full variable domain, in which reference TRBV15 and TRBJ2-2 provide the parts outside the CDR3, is DAMVIQNPRYQVTQFGKPVTLSCSQTLNHNVMYWYQQKSSQAPKLLFHYYDKDFNNEADTPDNFQSRRPNTSFCFLDIRSPGLGDTAMYLCATSRRARGDTGELFFGEGSRLTVL.

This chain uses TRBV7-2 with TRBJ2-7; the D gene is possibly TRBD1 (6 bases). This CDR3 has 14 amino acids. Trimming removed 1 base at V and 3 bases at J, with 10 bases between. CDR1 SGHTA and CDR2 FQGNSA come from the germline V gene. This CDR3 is CASSLEGQNYEQYF. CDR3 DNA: TGTGCCAGCAGCTTAGAAGGACAGAACTACGAGCAGTACTTC.

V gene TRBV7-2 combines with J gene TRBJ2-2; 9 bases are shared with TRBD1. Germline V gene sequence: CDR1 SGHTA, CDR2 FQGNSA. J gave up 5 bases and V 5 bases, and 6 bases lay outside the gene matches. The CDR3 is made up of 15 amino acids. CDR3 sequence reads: CASSATGGSTGELFF. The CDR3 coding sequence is TGTGCCAGCAGCGCGACAGGGGGTAGTACCGGGGAGCTGTTTTTT. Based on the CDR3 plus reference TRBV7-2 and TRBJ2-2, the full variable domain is GAGVSQSPSNKVTEKGKDVELRCDPISGHTALYWYRQSLGQGLEFLIYFQGNSAPDKSGLPSDRFSAERTGGSVSTLTIQRTQQEDSAVYLCASSATGGSTGELFFGEGSRLTVL.

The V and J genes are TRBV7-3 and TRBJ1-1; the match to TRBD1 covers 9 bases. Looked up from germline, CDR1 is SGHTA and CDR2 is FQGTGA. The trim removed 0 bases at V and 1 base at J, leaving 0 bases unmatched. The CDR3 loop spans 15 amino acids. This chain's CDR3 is CASSLTGQGNTEAFF. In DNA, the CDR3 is TGTGCCAGCAGCTTAACGGGACAGGGGAACACTGAAGCTTTCTTT.

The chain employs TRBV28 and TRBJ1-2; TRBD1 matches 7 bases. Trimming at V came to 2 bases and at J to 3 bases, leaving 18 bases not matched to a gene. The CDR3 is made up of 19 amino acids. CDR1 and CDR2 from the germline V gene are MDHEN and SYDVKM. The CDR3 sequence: CASSLILEMVEGAYYGYTF. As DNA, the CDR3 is TGTGCCAGCAGTTTAATATTAGAGATGGTAGAGGGGGCTTACTATGGCTACACCTTC.

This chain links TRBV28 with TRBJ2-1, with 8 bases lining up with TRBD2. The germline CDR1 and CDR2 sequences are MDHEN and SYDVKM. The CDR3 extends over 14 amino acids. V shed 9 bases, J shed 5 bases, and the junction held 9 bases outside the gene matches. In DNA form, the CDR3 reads TGTGCCAGTAGTACCCCGGGACTAGACAATGAGCAGTTCTTC. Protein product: CASSTPGLDNEQFF. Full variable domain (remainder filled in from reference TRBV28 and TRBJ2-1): DVKVTQSSRYLVKRTGEKVFLECVQDMDHENMFWYRQDPGLGLRLIYFSYDVKMKEKGDIPEGYSVSREKKERFSLILESASTNQTSMYLCASSTPGLDNEQFFGPGTRLTVL.

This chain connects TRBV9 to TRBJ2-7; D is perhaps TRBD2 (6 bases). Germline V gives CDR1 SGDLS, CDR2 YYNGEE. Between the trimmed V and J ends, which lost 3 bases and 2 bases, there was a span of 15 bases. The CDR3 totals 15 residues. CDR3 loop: CASSADGTGAYEQYF. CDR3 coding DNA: TGTGCCAGCAGCGCCGACGGGACGGGAGCCTACGAGCAGTACTTC.

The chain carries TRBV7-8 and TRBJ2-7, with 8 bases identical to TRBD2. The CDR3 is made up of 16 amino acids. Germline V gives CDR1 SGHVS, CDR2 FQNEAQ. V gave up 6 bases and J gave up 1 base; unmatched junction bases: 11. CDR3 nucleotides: TGTGCCAGCAGGCGAGGGCTACTAGCGGATTCCTACGAGCAGTACTTC. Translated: CASRRGLLADSYEQYF.

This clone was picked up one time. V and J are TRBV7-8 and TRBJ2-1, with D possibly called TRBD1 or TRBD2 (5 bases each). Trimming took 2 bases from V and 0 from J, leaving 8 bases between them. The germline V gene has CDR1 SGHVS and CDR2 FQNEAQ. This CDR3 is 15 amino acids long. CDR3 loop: CASSLSGSSYNEQFF. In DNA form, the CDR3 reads TGTGCCAGCAGCTTATCAGGGAGCTCCTACAATGAGCAGTTCTTC.

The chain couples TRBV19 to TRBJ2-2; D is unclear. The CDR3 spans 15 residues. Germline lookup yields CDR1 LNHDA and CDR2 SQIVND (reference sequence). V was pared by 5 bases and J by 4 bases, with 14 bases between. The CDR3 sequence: CASSLVASFTGELFF. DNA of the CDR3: TGTGCCAGTAGTTTGGTAGCCAGCTTCACCGGGGAGCTGTTTTTT.

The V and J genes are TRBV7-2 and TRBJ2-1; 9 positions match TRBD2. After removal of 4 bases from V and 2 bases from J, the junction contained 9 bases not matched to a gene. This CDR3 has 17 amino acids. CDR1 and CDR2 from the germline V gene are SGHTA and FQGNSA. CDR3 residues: CASSSRYRTSAYNEQFF. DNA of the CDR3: TGTGCCAGCAGCTCAAGATACCGGACTAGCGCCTACAATGAGCAGTTCTTC. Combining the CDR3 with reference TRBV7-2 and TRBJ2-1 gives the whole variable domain GAGVSQSPSNKVTEKGKDVELRCDPISGHTALYWYRQSLGQGLEFLIYFQGNSAPDKSGLPSDRFSAERTGGSVSTLTIQRTQQEDSAVYLCASSSRYRTSAYNEQFFGPGTRLTVL.

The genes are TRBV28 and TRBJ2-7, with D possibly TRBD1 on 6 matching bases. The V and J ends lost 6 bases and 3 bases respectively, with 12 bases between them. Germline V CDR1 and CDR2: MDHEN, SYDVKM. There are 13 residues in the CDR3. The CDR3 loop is CASRGHSLYEQYF. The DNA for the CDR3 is TGTGCCAGCAGGGGACACAGCCTCTACGAGCAGTACTTC.

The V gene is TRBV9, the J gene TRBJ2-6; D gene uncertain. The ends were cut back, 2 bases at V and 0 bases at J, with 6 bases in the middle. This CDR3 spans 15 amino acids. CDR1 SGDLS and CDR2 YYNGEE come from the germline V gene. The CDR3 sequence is CASSVSGSGANVLTF. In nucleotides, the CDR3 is TGTGCCAGCAGCGTTTCAGGCTCTGGGGCCAACGTCCTGACTTTC.

This CDR3 reads CASSGEQSNEKLFF. CDR3 in DNA: TGTGCCAGCAGTGGTGAACAATCAAATGAAAAACTGTTTTTT. The rearrangement links TRBV6-1 to TRBJ1-4; D not certain. Germline CDR1 is MNHNS and CDR2 is SASEGT. The CDR3 spans 14 residues. V gave up 4 bases and J gave up 5 bases, with 11 bases separating them.

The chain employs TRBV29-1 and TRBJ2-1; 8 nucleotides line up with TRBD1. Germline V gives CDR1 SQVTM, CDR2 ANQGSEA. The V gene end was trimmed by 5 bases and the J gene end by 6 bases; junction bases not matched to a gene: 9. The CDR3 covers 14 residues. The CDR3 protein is CSVTGTGLSNEQFF. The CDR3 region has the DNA TGCAGCGTTACCGGGACAGGTTTAAGCAATGAGCAGTTCTTC.

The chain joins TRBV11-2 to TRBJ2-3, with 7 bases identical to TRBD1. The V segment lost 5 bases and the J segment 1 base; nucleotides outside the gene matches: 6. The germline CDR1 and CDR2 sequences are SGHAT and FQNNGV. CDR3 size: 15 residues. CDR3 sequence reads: CASSDRDRRTDTQYF. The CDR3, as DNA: TGTGCCAGCAGCGACCGGGACAGACGCACAGATACGCAGTATTTT. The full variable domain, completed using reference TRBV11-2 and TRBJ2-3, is EAGVAQSPRYKIIEKRQSVAFWCNPISGHATLYWYQQILGQGPKLLIQFQNNGVVDDSQLPKDRFSAERLKGVDSTLKIQPAKLEDSAVYLCASSDRDRRTDTQYFGPGTRLTVL.

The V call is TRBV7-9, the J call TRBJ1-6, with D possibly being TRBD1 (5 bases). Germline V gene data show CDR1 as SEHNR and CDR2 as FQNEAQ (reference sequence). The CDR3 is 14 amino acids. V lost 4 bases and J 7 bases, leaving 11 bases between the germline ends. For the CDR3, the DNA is TGTGCCAGCAGCTCACCGGGGGGGAATTCACCCCTCCACTTT. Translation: CASSSPGGNSPLHF. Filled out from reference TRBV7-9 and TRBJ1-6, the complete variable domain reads DTGVSQNPRHKITKRGQNVTFRCDPISEHNRLYWYRQTLGQGPEFLTYFQNEAQLEKSRLLSDRFSAERPKGSFSTLEIQRTEQGDSAMYLCASSSPGGNSPLHFGNGTRLTVT.

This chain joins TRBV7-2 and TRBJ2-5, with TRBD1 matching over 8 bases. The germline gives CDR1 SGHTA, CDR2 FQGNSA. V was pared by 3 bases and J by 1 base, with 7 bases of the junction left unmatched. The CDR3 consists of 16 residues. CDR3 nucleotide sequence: TGTGCCAGCAGCTTGCCCGGGACAGGACCCCAAGAGACCCAGTACTTC. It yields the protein CASSLPGTGPQETQYF.

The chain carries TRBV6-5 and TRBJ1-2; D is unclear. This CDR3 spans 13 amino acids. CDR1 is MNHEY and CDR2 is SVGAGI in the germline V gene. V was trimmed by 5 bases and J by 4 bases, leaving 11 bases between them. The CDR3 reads CASSGGSGYGYTF. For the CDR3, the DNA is TGTGCCAGCAGTGGAGGGAGTGGCTATGGCTACACCTTC.

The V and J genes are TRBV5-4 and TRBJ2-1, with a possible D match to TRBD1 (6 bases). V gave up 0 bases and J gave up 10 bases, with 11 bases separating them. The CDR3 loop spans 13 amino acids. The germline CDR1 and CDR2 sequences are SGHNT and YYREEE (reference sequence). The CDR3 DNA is TGTGCCAGCAGCTTGGGACAGGAGCTGGAGCAGTTCTTC. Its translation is CASSLGQELEQFF.